The text below deals with one T cell receptor beta chain. Per the authors' pipeline: For nucleated cells, counts were estimated from reference gene primer amplification. This table comes from immunoSEQ multiplex PCR, and its TCRdb copy is limited to in-frame clones, with some not included. V, J and clone size are taken as reported in that table, and D and trimming were inferred from the DNA itself. The table has some 150,000 clones, 86% seen once. This CDR3 is built from 14 residues. The germline V gene encodes CDR1 GTSNPN and CDR2 SVGIG (reference sequence). Trimming stripped 0 bases from V and 3 bases from J, with 9 bases between. The entry originates in a study of blood T cell repertoires in COVID-19.

The clonotype was recovered from a woman in her sixties with COVID-19, enrolled during active disease. The sequenced sample was peripheral blood. The V gene is TRBV30, the J gene TRBJ1-5; D is undetermined. The CDR3 DNA reads as TGTGCCTGGAGTGTAGGAGGATTCAATCAGCCCCAGCATTTT. This translates into CAWSVGGFNQPQHF.